The rows below give T cell receptor beta chains drawn from one sample of a study of T cells after yellow fever vaccination. TCRdb independently ran MiXCR on the 5' RACE reads; one entry per CDR3 protein. The sample has around 320,000 distinct CDR3 sequences; around 10% are singletons. The sequencing used CD4+ T cells sorted from PBMCs, collected 5 days after the yellow fever booster vaccination. Receptors originate from a man in his late teens or twenties who received the YFV17D yellow fever vaccine. Each CDR3 is given with its conserved first and last residue. D genes are given only for firm matches. For some rows the clone size is stated as once, few or many, or as a class when expanded; others skip it.

v_gene,abundance,d_gene,j_gene,CDR3aa,CDR3nt
TRBV5-1,.,.,TRBJ2-3,CASGVGASGTDTQYF,TGCGCCAGCGGGGTGGGGGCTTCTGGCACAGATACGCAGTATTTT
TRBV10-3,.,.,TRBJ2-5,CAISESGGARTQYF,TGTGCCATCAGTGAGTCGGGGGGCGCTCGGACCCAGTACTTC
TRBV18,few,.,TRBJ1-6,CASSPSGSYNSPLHF,TGTGCCAGCTCACCTTCGGGGTCCTATAATTCACCCCTCCACTTT
TRBV5-1,few,.,TRBJ2-3,CASCTREHTLDTQYF,TGCGCCAGCTGCACGCGAGAACACACGCTGGATACGCAGTATTTT
TRBV2,.,.,TRBJ2-4,CASSEVNIQYF,TGTGCCAGCAGTGAAGTCAACATTCAGTACTTC
TRBV30,few,.,TRBJ2-3,CAWSDYSVSTDTQYF,TGTGCCTGGAGTGATTACTCCGTAAGCACAGATACGCAGTATTTT
TRBV10-2,few,.,TRBJ1-5,CASSFFYSNQPQHF,TGCGCCAGCAGTTTTTTTTATAGCAATCAGCCCCAGCATTTT
TRBV5-1,few,TRBD1,TRBJ1-3,CASSLEGDRGNTIYF,TGCGCCAGCAGCTTGGAGGGGGACAGAGGAAACACCATATATTTT
TRBV4-2,.,.,TRBJ2-2,CASREEPGELFF,TGTGCCAGCCGCGAGGAGCCCGGGGAGCTGTTTTTT
TRBV19,few,.,TRBJ2-1,CASSAQGFGNEQFF,TGTGCCAGTAGCGCACAGGGATTCGGCAATGAGCAGTTCTTC
TRBV9,.,.,TRBJ2-2,CASSVAWETGELFF,TGTGCCAGCAGCGTAGCTTGGGAGACCGGGGAGCTGTTTTTT
TRBV27,many,TRBD1,TRBJ2-5,CASSPTGQRWETQYF,TGTGCCAGCAGTCCGACAGGGCAGAGATGGGAGACCCAGTACTTC
TRBV6-1,.,.,TRBJ2-7,CASVVDFYEQYF,TGTGCCAGCGTTGTCGACTTCTACGAGCAGTACTTC
TRBV7-7,.,.,TRBJ2-2,CASSPGNTGELFF,TGTGCTAGCAGCCCCGGCAACACCGGGGAGCTGTTTTTT
TRBV18,many,.,TRBJ2-3,CASSQSATDTQYF,TGTGCCAGCTCACAGTCAGCGACAGATACGCAGTATTTT
TRBV28,few,TRBD1,TRBJ1-2,CASSSGQDPNGYTF,TGTGCCAGCAGTTCCGGACAGGACCCAAATGGCTACACCTTC
TRBV2,many,.,TRBJ2-5,CASSESQRETQYF,TGTGCCAGCAGTGAAAGTCAGCGAGAGACCCAGTACTTC
TRBV5-6,few,.,TRBJ2-4,CASSQTEGAGDIQYF,TGTGCCAGCAGCCAAACGGAGGGGGCAGGGGACATTCAGTACTTC
TRBV29-1,many,.,TRBJ2-5,CSVVPGQETQYF,TGCAGCGTTGTGCCAGGCCAAGAGACCCAGTACTTC
TRBV7-2,.,.,TRBJ2-5,CASSPLAGTAETQYF,TGTGCCAGCAGCCCACTCGCTGGGACGGCAGAGACCCAGTACTTC
TRBV27,.,.,TRBJ1-4,CASSQYTNEKLFF,TGTGCCAGCAGCCAATATACTAATGAAAAACTGTTTTTT
TRBV25-1,many,.,TRBJ1-6,CASSVSGSGSPLHF,TGTGCCAGCAGTGTGTCCGGCTCGGGTTCACCCCTCCACTTT
TRBV28,.,TRBD1,TRBJ1-2,CASSPWTGNGYTF,TGTGCCAGCAGTCCCTGGACAGGGAATGGCTACACCTTC
TRBV11-2,few,.,TRBJ2-1,CASSLDLPTNEQFF,TGTGCCAGCAGCTTAGATCTACCGACGAATGAGCAGTTCTTC
TRBV2,few,TRBD2,TRBJ2-7,CASSGVRRGLADSYEQYF,TGTGCCAGCAGTGGAGTAAGGAGAGGACTAGCGGACTCCTACGAGCAGTACTTC
TRBV9,.,.,TRBJ2-1,CASSSAVGYHRYNEQFF,TGTGCCAGCAGCTCTGCCGTCGGCTACCATAGGTACAATGAGCAGTTCTTC
TRBV6-6,.,.,TRBJ1-5,CASSYLRGASNQPQHF,TGTGCCAGCAGTTACCTACGAGGGGCTAGCAATCAGCCCCAGCATTTT
TRBV4-2,few,.,TRBJ2-1,CASSQDKASGHYNEQFF,TGTGCCAGCAGCCAAGATAAGGCCAGCGGTCACTACAATGAGCAGTTCTTC
TRBV12-3/TRBV12-4,.,.,TRBJ2-2,CASNQNTGELFF,TGTGCCAGCAATCAAAACACCGGGGAGCTGTTTTTT
TRBV29-1,.,.,TRBJ1-2,CSVRVGDNYGHTF,TGCAGCGTTCGAGTCGGAGATAACTATGGCCACACCTTC
TRBV7-2,many,.,TRBJ2-3,CASSPPSADTQYF,TGTGCCAGCAGCCCCCCCAGCGCAGATACGCAGTATTTT
TRBV18,many,.,TRBJ1-1,CASSREFAEAFF,TGTGCCAGCTCCCGAGAGTTCGCTGAAGCTTTCTTT
TRBV14,.,.,TRBJ1-1,CASSQEPAPGMNTEAFF,TGTGCCAGCAGCCAAGAGCCAGCGCCAGGAATGAACACTGAAGCTTTCTTT
TRBV12-3/TRBV12-4,few,.,TRBJ2-7,CASSYSLLSYEQYF,TGTGCCAGCAGTTACAGTTTACTCTCCTACGAGCAGTACTTC
TRBV7-8,many,TRBD1,TRBJ1-1,CASSQTGAMNTEAFF,TGTGCCAGCAGCCAAACAGGGGCCATGAACACTGAAGCTTTCTTT
TRBV5-1,.,.,TRBJ1-2,CASSLTGNYVYTF,TGCGCCAGCAGCCTCACAGGGAACTATGTCTACACATTC
TRBV20-1,once,.,TRBJ2-7,CSAPRDGTYEQYF,TGCAGTGCTCCTCGAGACGGGACCTACGAGCAGTACTTC
TRBV4-1,many,TRBD2,TRBJ2-3,CASSARNGGRADTQYF,TGCGCCAGCAGCGCCCGCAACGGGGGGAGGGCAGATACGCAGTATTTT
TRBV5-1,.,.,TRBJ2-3,CASSSRVEIGDTQYF,TGCGCCAGCAGCTCCCGGGTGGAGATCGGCGATACGCAGTATTTT